These 21 T cell receptor beta chains came from one sample sequenced in a study of blood T cells in healthy people across ages (dated by TCRdb to the mid-2010s). The method was 5' RACE. The listed sequencing device is Illumina HiSeq 2500. A second PCR of roughly 7 to 11 cycles was run with a J-beta primer mix and a sample-barcoded 5' primer. TCRdb reanalyzed the raw reads on its own, using fastp at Q25 for trimming and MiXCR for clone calling, and kept in-frame beta chains. Rows are unified per CDR3 protein, each entry keeping the most common DNA and genes. This sample gives 1 million or so distinct CDR3 sequences in total; about 25% of them show up just once. The top ten constitute about 0.72% of the sample. The same sample was also studied in work on T cells of mothers and their children.

Sequencing used blood. The source of these receptors is a girl between 2 and 10 years old in good health.

The rearrangement uses TRBV29-1 and TRBJ1-2, with 7 bases aligning to TRBD1. The CDR3 covers 15 residues. With 6 bases clipped from V and 0 bases from J, the junction kept 10 bases outside the gene matches. The germline V gene encodes CDR1 SQVTM and CDR2 ANQGSEA. The CDR3 reads CSVGQPYGTNYGYTF. The CDR3 coding sequence is TGCAGCGTGGGACAGCCATACGGAACTAACTATGGCTACACCTTC.

This chain uses TRBV11-3 with TRBJ2-2; D is unclear. With 3 bases removed from V and 7 bases from J, the gap between germline ends came to 9 bases. This CDR3 is built from 13 residues. CDR1 and CDR2 from the germline V gene are SGHNT and YENEEA. For the CDR3, the DNA is TGTGCCAGCAGCTTCGTCTCTGGCGGGGAGCTGTTTTTT. This encodes CASSFVSGGELFF.

CDR3 bases: TGTGCCAGCAGCCAAGAGGGTTGGGACCGGGAGCTGTTTTTT. Its translation: CASSQEGWDRELFF. The genes are TRBV4-2 and TRBJ2-2; D tentatively reads TRBD1 or TRBD2 (5 bases each). The CDR3 loop spans 14 amino acids. Germline CDR1 reads LGHNA; CDR2 reads YNFKEQ. The V end lost 0 bases, the J end lost 9 bases, and 11 bases lay between the germline ends.

This clonotype was seen a few times. The chain uses TRBV28 and TRBJ1-2; tentatively, D is TRBD1 (5 bases). CDR3 length: 15 amino acids. V lost 8 bases to trimming and J lost 8 bases, with 24 bases between them. CDR1 is MDHEN and CDR2 is SYDVKM in the germline V gene. This chain's CDR3 is CASCNAGTASYGYTF. The DNA for the CDR3 is TGTGCCAGCTGTAACGCAGGGACTGCTTCCTACGGCTACACCTTC.

In this sample, this clonotype turned up a few times. The V call is TRBV3-1, the J call TRBJ1-2; D is perhaps TRBD1 (5 bases). The CDR3 contains 17 residues. CDR1 and CDR2 (germline): LGHDT, YNNKEL (reference sequence). V was shortened by 2 bases and J by 6 bases, with 22 bases between the two germline ends. The chain's CDR3 is CASSQFSGVGPPDGYTF. Here the CDR3 DNA reads TGTGCCAGCAGCCAATTCTCGGGGGTCGGACCGCCAGATGGCTACACCTTC. Full variable domain (outside the CDR3, taken from reference TRBV3-1 and TRBJ1-2): DTAVSQTPKYLVTQMGNDKSIKCEQNLGHDTMYWYKQDSKKFLKIMFSYNNKELIINETVPNRFSPKSPDKAHLNLHINSLELGDSAVYFCASSQFSGVGPPDGYTFGSGTRLTVV.

This clonotype was seen only a few times. CDR3 in amino acids: CASSLTLAAYEQYF. CDR3 nucleotides: TGTGCCAGCAGTTTGACCTTAGCCGCCTACGAGCAGTACTTC. J is TRBJ2-7 and V is TRBV12-3 or TRBV12-4; no clear D gene. This CDR3 is built from 14 residues. Trimming cost V 3 bases and J 2 bases, with 11 bases left between them.

This rearrangement joins TRBV18 to TRBJ2-3; no clear D gene. The germline CDR1 and CDR2 sequences are KGHSH and LQKENI. The CDR3 sequence is 13 residues long. With 1 base removed from V and 5 bases from J, the gap between germline ends came to 7 bases. In nucleotides, the CDR3 is TGTGCCAGCTCACCACTGGTCTTAGATACGCAGTATTTT. This codes for CASSPLVLDTQYF.

With regard to this clonotype: The junction shows a germline mismatch at one end, possibly a read error. The V call is TRBV6-5, the J call TRBJ1-1; D is unresolved. Germline CDR1 is MNHEY and CDR2 is SVGAGI. The CDR3 spans 14 residues. In DNA form, the CDR3 reads TGTGCCAGCGGTTACTCGTTGGACAACACTGAAGCTTTCTTT. Residues: CASGYSLDNTEAFF.

The sample holds a few counts of this clonotype. The V call is TRBV12-3 or TRBV12-4, the J call TRBJ1-2; D not resolved. Between the trimmed V and J ends, which lost 5 bases and 4 bases, there was a span of 8 bases. The CDR3 spans 12 residues. The CDR3 bases are TGTGCCAGCAGTCTCGCGCGCTATGGCTACACCTTC. This codes for CASSLARYGYTF.

This clonotype appeared a single time. Compared with germline, one end of the junction differs, possibly owing to a read error. J is TRBJ2-1 and V is TRBV20-1, with 8 bases identical to TRBD2. This CDR3 region has 16 residues. The germline V gene has CDR1 DFQATT and CDR2 SNEGSKA (reference sequence). The CDR3 sequence: CSAGETAGLVYNEQFF. The CDR3, as DNA: TGCAGTGCTGGAGAAACCGCGGGACTAGTCTACAATGAGCAGTTCTTC.

The rearrangement joins TRBV29-1 to TRBJ2-1, with D perhaps matching TRBD1 (6 bases). Trimming pared 5 bases from V and 9 bases from J, leaving 11 bases between. The germline CDR1 and CDR2 sequences are SQVTM and ANQGSEA. The CDR3 runs 11 residues. The CDR3 DNA sequence: TGCAGCGTTCAATCAGGGGCTGAGCAGTTCTTC. It encodes CSVQSGAEQFF.

The table lists this clonotype with a few counts. Its ends do not fully match the called genes, so a read error is possible. The CDR3 bases are TGCAGTGCTTCCGGGACTAGCTGGGTGGAGGGGCGGCACTTC. Its protein is CSASGTSWVEGRHF. This chain connects TRBV20-1 to TRBJ2-7; 9 bases align to TRBD2. The germline V gene has CDR1 DFQATT and CDR2 SNEGSKA (reference sequence). The CDR3 contains 14 residues.

This chain's CDR3 is CASRHRAQGVSGTGELFF. As DNA, the CDR3 is TGTGCCAGCAGACACCGGGCCCAGGGTGTCTCGGGCACCGGGGAGCTGTTTTTT. The chain has TRBV6-1 and TRBJ2-2; TRBD1 is a possible D gene (5 bases). Germline CDR1 reads MNHNS; CDR2 reads SASEGT. V was cut by 6 bases and J by 4 bases, with 24 bases left in between. This CDR3 spans 18 amino acids.

This sequence joins TRBV12-3 or TRBV12-4 and TRBJ2-1, with D perhaps TRBD1 (6 bases). CDR3 size: 14 residues. Deletions cut 4 bases from V and 9 bases from J, with 16 bases between. CDR3 protein: CASSSPGTGFEQFF. The CDR3 nucleotides read TGTGCCAGCAGTTCGCCCGGTACAGGGTTTGAGCAGTTCTTC.

The chain recombines TRBV29-1 with TRBJ1-1, with a possible D match to TRBD1 (5 bases). Germline V lookup: CDR1 SQVTM, CDR2 ANQGSEA. The V end lost 4 bases, the J end lost 1 base, and 10 bases lay between the germline ends. This CDR3 is built from 13 residues. CDR3 nucleotides: TGCAGCGTTGGACAGAGCCCGAACACTGAAGCTTTCTTT. Translating it yields CSVGQSPNTEAFF.

This clonotype has more than one count but fewer than ten. The junction does not match germline at one end; this may be a read error. The V call is TRBV20-1, the J call TRBJ2-7; a possible D gene is TRBD2 (5 bases). This CDR3 has 16 amino acids. Germline V CDR1 and CDR2: DFQATT, SNEGSKA (reference sequence). CDR3 residues: CSAGDTEALTYNEQYF. CDR3 nucleotides: TGCAGTGCTGGAGATACGGAGGCCCTAACCTATAACGAGCAGTACTTC.

This clonotype turned up a few times. The chain couples TRBV29-1 to TRBJ2-7; D not certain. The CDR3 spans 12 residues. Trimming took off 6 bases at V and 0 bases at J, with 9 bases between the two ends. CDR1 and CDR2 (germline): SQVTM, ANQGSEA. DNA of the CDR3: TGCAGCGTAGACGGAAACTCCTACGAGCAGTACTTC. The encoded protein is CSVDGNSYEQYF.

This clonotype came up a few times. The V gene is TRBV5-1, the J gene TRBJ2-3, with D maybe TRBD2 (6 bases). Germline lookup yields CDR1 SGHRS and CDR2 YFSETQ. The CDR3 length is 15 residues. Trimming took 2 bases from V and 0 from J, leaving 10 bases between them. The CDR3 DNA reads as TGCGCCAGCAGCTTCTTCGGGGGAAGCACAGATACGCAGTATTTT. This gives the protein CASSFFGGSTDTQYF.

The J gene is TRBJ2-7, the V gene TRBV6-2 or TRBV6-3, with D unresolved. There are 14 residues in the CDR3. Per germline, CDR1 MNHEY and CDR2 SVGEGT. The ends were cut back, 7 bases at V and 1 base at J, with 14 bases in the middle. This CDR3 is CASNQEVGSYEQYF. In DNA, the CDR3 is TGTGCCAGCAACCAGGAAGTAGGGTCCTACGAGCAGTACTTC.

This clonotype was seen more than once but under ten times. The J gene is TRBJ1-1, the V gene TRBV12-3 or TRBV12-4, with TRBD1 matching 8 bases. The CDR3 contains 13 residues. Trimming cost V 5 bases and J 4 bases; bases outside gene matches: 3. The CDR3 region is CASSTTGGTEAFF. The CDR3 coding sequence is TGTGCCAGCAGTACTACAGGGGGCACTGAAGCTTTCTTT.

Only a few counts were recorded for this clonotype. The rearrangement uses TRBV24-1 and TRBJ1-2; 8 nucleotides align to TRBD1. Germline CDR1 is KGHDR and CDR2 is SFDVKD. After removal of 3 bases from V and 4 bases from J, the junction contained 9 bases not matched to a gene. This CDR3 has 16 residues. The CDR3 is CATSDPRTGSFYGYTF. The CDR3 nucleotides read TGTGCCACCAGTGATCCGAGGACAGGGAGCTTCTATGGCTACACCTTC.